This TCR beta chain was identified during a study of cytomegalovirus exposure and HLA in healthy donors. As for the study in general: Unique TCRs numbering about 87 million, obtained from HLA-typed donors, made up an early data release.

V was shortened by 1 base and J by 7 bases, with 10 bases between the two germline ends. The CDR3 has 13 amino acids. Germline V gives CDR1 SGHVS, CDR2 FQNEAQ. PCR amplification relied on 60 Vbeta primers (plus 13 Jbeta primers). Some clones are missing from TCRdb's copy, which holds only in-frame ones; the method was immunoSEQ multiplex PCR. The sample lists about 160,000 clones, around 78% occurring once. With regard to this clone: No antigen is known for it.

Overall study results and limits: TCR beta chain V- and J-gene trimming was linked, in a later analysis, to a missense variant in DCLRE1C.

Sequencing used PBMCs. The chain couples TRBV7-8 to TRBJ1-1, with D maybe TRBD1 (5 bases). The receptor comes from a woman under 30 in good health and CMV-seronegative. CDR3 nucleotide sequence: TGTGCCAGCAGCTTAGTGCAGGGCTTTGAAGCTTTCTTT. Its protein product is CASSLVQGFEAFF. The full variable domain, with the rest looked up from reference TRBV7-8 and TRBJ1-1, is GAGVSQSPRYKVAKRGQDVALRCDPISGHVSLFWYQQALGQGPEFLTYFQNEAQLDKSGLPSDRFFAERPEGSVSTLKIQRTQQEDSAVYLCASSLVQGFEAFFGQGTRLTVV.